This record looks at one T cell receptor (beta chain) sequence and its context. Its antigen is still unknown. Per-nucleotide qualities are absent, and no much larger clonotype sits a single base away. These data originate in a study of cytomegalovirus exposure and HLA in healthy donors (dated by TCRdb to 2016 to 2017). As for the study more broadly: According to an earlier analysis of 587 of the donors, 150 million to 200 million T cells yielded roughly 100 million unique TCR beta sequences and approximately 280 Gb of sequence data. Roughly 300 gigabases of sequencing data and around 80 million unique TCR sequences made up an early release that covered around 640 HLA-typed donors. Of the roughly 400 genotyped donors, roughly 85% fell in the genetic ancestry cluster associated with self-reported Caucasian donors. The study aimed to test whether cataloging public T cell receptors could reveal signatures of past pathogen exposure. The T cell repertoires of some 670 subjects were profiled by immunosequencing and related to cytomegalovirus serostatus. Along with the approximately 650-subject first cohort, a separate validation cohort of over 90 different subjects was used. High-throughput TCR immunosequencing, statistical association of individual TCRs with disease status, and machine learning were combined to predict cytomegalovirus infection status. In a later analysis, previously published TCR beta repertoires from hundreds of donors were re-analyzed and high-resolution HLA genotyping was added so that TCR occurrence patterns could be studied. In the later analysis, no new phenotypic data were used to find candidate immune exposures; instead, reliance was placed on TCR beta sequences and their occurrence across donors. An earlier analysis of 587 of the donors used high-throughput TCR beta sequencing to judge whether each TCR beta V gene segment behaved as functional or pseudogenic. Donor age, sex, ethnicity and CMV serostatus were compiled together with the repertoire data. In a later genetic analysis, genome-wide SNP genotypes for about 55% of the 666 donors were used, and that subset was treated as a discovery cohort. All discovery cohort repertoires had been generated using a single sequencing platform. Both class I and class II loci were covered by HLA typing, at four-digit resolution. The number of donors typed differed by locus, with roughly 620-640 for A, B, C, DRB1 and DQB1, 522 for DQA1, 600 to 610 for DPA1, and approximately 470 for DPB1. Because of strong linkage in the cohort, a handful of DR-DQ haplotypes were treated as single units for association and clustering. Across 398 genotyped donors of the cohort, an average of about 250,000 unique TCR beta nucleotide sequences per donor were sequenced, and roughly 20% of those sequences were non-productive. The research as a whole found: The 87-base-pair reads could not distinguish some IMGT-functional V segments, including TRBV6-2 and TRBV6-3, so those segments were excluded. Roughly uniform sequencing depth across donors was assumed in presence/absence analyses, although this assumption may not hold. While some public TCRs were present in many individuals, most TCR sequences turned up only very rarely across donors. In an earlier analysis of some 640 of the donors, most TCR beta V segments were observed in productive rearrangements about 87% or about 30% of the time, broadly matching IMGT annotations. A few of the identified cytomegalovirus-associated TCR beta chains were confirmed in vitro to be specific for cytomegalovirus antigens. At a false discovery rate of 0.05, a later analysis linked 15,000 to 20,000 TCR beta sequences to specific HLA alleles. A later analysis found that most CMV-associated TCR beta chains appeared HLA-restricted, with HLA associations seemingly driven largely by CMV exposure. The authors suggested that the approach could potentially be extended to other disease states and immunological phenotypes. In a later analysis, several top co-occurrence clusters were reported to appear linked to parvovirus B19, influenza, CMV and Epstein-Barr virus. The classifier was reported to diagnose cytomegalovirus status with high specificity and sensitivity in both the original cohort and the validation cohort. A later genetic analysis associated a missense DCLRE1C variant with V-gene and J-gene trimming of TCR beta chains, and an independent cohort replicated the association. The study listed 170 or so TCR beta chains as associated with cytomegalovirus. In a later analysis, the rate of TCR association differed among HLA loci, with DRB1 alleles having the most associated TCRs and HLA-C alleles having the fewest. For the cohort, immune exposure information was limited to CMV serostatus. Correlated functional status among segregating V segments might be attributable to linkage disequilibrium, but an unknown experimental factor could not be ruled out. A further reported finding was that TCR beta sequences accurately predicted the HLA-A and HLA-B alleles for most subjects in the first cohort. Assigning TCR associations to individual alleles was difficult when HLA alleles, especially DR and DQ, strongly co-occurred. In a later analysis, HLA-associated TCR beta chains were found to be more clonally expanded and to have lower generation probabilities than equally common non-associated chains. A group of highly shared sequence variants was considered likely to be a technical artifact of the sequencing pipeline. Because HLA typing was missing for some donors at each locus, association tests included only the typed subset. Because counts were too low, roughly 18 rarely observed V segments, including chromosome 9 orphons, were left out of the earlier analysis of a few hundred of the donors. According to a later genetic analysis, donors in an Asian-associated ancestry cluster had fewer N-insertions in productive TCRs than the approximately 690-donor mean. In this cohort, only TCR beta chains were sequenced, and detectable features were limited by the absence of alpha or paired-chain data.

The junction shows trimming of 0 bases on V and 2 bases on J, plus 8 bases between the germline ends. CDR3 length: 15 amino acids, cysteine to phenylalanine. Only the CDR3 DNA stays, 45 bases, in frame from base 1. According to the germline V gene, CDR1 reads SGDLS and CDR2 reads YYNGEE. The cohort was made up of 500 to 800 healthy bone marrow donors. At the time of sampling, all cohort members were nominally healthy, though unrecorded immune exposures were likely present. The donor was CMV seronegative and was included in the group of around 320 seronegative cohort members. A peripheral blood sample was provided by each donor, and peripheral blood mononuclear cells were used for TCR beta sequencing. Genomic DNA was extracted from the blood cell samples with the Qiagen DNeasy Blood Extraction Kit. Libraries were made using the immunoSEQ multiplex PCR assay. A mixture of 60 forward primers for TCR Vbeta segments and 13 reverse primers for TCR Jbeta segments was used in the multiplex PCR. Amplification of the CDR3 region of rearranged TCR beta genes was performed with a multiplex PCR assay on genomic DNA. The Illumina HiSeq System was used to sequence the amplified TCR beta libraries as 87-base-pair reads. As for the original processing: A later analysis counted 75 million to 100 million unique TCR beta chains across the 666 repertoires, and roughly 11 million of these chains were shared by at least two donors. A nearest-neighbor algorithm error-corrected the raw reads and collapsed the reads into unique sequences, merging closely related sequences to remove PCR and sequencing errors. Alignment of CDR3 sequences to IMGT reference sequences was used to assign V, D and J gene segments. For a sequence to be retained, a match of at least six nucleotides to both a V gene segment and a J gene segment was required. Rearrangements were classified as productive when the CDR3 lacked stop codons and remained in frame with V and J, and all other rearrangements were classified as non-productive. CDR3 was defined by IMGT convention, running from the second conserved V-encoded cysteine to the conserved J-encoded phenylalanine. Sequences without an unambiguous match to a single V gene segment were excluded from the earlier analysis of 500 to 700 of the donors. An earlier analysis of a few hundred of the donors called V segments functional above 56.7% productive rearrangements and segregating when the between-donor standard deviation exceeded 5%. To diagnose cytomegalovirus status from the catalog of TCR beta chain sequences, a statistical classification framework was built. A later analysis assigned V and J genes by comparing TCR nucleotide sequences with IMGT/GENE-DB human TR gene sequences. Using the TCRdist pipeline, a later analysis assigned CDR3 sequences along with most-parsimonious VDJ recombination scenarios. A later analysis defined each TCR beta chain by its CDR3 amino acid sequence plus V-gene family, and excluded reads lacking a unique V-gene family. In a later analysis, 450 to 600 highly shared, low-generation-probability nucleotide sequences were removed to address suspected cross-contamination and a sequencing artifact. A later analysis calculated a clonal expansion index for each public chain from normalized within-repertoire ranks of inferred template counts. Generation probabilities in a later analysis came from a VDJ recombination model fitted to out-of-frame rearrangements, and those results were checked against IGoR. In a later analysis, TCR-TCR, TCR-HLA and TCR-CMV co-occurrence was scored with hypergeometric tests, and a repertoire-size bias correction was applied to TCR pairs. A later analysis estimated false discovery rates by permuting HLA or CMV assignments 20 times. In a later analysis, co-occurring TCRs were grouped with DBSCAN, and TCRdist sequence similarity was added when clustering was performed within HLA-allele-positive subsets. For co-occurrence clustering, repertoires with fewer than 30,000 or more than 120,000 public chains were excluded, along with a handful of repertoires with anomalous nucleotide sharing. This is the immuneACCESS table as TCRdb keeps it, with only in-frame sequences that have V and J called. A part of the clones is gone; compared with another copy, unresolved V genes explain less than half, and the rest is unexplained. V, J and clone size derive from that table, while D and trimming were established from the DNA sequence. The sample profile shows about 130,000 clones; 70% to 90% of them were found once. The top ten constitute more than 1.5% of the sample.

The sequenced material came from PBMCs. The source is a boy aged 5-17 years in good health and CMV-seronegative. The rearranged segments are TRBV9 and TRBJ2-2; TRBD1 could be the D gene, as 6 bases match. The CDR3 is CASSVGGTNTGELFF. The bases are TGTGCCAGCAGCGTAGGAGGGACAAACACCGGGGAGCTGTTTTTT.